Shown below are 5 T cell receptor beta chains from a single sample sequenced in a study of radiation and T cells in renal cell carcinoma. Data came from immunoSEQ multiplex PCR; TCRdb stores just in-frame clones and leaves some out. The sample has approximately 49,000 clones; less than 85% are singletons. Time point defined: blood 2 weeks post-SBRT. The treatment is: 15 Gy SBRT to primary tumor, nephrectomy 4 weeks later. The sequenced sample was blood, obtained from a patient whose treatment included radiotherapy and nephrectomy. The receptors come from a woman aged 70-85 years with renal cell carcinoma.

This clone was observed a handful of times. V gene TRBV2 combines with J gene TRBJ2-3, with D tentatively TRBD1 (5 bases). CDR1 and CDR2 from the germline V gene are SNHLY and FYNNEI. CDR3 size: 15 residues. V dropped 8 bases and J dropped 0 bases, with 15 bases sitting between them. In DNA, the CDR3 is TGTGCCAGCCTCCAGGGCCAACTAAGCACAGATACGCAGTATTTT. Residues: CASLQGQLSTDTQYF.

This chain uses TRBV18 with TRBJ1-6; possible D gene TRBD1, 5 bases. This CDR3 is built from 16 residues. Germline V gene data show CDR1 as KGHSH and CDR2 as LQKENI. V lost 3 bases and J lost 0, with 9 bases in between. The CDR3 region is CASSPQGGSYNSPLHF. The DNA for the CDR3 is TGTGCCAGCTCACCTCAGGGAGGCTCCTATAATTCACCCCTCCACTTT.

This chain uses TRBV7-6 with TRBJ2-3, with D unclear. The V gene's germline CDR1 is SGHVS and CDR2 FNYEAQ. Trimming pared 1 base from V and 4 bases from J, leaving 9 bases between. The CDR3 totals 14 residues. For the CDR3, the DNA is TGTGCCAGCAGCTTAGGGCCCACGGCAGATACGCAGTATTTT. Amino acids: CASSLGPTADTQYF.

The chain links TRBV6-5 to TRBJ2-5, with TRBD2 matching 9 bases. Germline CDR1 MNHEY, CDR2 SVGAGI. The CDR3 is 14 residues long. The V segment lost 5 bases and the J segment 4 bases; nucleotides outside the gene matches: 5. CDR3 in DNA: TGTGCCAGCAGTCGCGGGGGGGGCGGAGAGACCCAGTACTTC. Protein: CASSRGGGGETQYF.

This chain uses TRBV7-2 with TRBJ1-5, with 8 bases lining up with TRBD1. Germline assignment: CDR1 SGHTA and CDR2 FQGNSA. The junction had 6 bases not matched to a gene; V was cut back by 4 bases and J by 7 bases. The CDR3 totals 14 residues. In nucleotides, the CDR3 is TGTGCCAGCAGCTCCGGACAGGGAACCCAGCCCCAGCATTTT. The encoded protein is CASSSGQGTQPQHF.